This TCR beta chain was identified during a study of Ad26.COV2.S vaccination and SARS-CoV-2 variants. Clones were read by immunoSEQ multiplex PCR, and TCRdb kept only the in-frame ones, dropping some. The sample shows roughly 500,000 clones, nearly 90% of them seen only once. Treatment noted: 15 to 20 received Ad26.COV2.S at low or high dose, single or two shots; 5 received placebo; per-sample allocation not given. At day 63 after the first vaccine or placebo injection, samples were drawn. CDR3 length equals 15 residues. Trimming cost V 4 bases and J 7 bases; bases outside gene matches: 10. Germline values: CDR1 MNHEY, CDR2 SVGAGI.

The rearrangement joins TRBV6-5 to TRBJ1-5; TRBD1 matches 7 bases. The material was peripheral blood, obtained in a trial of Ad26.COV2.S vaccine versus placebo. The clonotype was recovered from a person aged 18 to 65 who received the Ad26.COV2.S COVID-19 vaccine or a placebo. The CDR3 nucleotides read TGTGCCAGCAGTTCTTACAGGGAAGGGGGCCAGCCCCAGCATTTT. Its translation is CASSSYREGGQPQHF.